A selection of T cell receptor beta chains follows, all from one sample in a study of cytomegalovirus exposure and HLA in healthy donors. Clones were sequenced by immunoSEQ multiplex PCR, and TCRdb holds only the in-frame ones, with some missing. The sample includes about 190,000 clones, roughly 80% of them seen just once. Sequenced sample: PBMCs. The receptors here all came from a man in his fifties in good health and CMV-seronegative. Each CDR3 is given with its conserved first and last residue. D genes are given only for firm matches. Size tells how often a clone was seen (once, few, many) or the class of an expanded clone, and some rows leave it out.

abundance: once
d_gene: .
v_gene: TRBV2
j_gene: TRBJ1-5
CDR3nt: TGTGCCAGCAGTGAAGATCGGCGGGATAGGCATTTT
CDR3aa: CASSEDRRDRHF

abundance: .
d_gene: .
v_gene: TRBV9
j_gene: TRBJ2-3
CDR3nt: TGTGCCAGCAGCGTAGGGTCGGGTTGGGCAGATACGCAGTATTTT
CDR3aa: CASSVGSGWADTQYF

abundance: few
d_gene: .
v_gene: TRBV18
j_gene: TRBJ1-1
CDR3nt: TGTGCCAGCTCACCACCGCTCAGGTCCACTGAAGCTTTCTTT
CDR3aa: CASSPPLRSTEAFF

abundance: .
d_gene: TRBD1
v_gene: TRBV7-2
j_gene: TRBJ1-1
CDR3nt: TGTGCCAGCAGCTTAGAAGGGGGCAGAACTGAAGCTTTCTTT
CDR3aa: CASSLEGGRTEAFF

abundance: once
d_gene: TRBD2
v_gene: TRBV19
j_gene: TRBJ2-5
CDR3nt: TGTGCCAGTAGTCCGCTACCGGGACTAATAGAGACCCAGTACTTC
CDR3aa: CASSPLPGLIETQYF

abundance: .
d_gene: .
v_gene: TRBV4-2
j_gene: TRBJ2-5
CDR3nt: TGTGCCAGCAGCCAGAAGGGGCCTGGGCCGGGGGCCCAGTACTTC
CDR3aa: CASSQKGPGPGAQYF

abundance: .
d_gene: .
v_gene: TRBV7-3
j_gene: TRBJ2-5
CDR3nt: TGTGCCAGCAGCATTACATTTGGGCGAGCGGGGACACAAGAGACCCAGTACTTC
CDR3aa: CASSITFGRAGTQETQYF

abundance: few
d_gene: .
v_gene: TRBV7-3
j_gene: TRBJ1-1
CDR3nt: TGTGCCAGCAGCTTACAGGAGAACACTGAAGCTTTCTTT
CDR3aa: CASSLQENTEAFF

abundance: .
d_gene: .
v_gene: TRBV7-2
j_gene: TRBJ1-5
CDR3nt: TGTGCCAGCAGCCTGACAGAGAGCAATCAGCCCCAGCATTTT
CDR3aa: CASSLTESNQPQHF

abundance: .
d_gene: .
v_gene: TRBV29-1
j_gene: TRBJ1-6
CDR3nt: TGCAGCGTTGCGACCACTGGGCAGGGTAATTCACCCCTCCACTTT
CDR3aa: CSVATTGQGNSPLHF

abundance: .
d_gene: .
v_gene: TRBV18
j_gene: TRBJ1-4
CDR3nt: TGTGCCAGCTCACCAAGACAGGCAACTAATGAAAAACTGTTTTTT
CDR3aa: CASSPRQATNEKLFF

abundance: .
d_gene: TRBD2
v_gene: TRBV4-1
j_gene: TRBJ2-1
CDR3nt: TGCGCCAGCAGCCAAGATCTTACTAGCGGGGGGCCATACAATGAGCAGTTCTTC
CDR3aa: CASSQDLTSGGPYNEQFF

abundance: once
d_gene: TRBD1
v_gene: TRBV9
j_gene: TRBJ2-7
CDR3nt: TGTGCCAGCAGCGTAAGACAGGGGAAAGACGAGCAGTACTTC
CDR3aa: CASSVRQGKDEQYF

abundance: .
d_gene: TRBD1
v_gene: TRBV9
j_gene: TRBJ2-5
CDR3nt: TGTGCCAGCAGCCGGGGACAGCTTGAAGAGACCCAGTACTTC
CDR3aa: CASSRGQLEETQYF

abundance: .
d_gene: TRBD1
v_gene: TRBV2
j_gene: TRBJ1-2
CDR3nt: TGTGCCAGCAGTGAAAGGGGACAGCAGGGCTACACCTTC
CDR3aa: CASSERGQQGYTF

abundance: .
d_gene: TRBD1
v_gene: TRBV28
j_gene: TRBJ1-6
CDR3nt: TGTGCCAGCAGTGCGATACAGGGGGGGAATTCACCCCTCCACTTT
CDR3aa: CASSAIQGGNSPLHF

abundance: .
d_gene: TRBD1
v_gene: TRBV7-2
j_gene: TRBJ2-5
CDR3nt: TGTGCCAGCAGCTTTAAGACAGGGTCGGAGACCCAGTACTTC
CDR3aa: CASSFKTGSETQYF

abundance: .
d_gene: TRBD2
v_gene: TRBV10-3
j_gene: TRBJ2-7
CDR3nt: TGTGCCATCAGTGAGTTAGCGGGAACCTCCTACGAGCAGTACTTC
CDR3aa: CAISELAGTSYEQYF

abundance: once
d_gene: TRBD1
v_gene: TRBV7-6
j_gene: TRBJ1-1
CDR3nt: TGTGCCAGCAGCTTAGCAGGTTTGGGAGACAGGGTGGATACTGAAGCTTTCTTT
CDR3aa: CASSLAGLGDRVDTEAFF

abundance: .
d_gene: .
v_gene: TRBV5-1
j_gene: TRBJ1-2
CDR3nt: TGCGCCAGCAGCCCGGACACAAACTATGGCTACACCTTC
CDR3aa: CASSPDTNYGYTF

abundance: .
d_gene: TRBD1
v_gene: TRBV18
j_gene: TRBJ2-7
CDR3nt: TGTGCCAGCTCACCGTACGGGACAGGGCCTGGGGGGGTGGACCAGTACTTC
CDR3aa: CASSPYGTGPGGVDQYF

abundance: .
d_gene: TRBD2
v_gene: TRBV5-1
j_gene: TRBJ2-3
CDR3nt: TGCGCCAGCAGCTCTGCAGCGGGGGGTCAAGATACGCAGTATTTT
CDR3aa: CASSSAAGGQDTQYF

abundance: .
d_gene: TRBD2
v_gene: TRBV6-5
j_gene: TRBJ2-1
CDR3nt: TGTGCCAGCAGAACTAGCGGGAGGGCCGGAAATGAGCAGTTCTTC
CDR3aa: CASRTSGRAGNEQFF

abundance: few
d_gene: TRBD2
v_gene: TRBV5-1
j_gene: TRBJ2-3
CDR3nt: TGCGCCAGCAGCTTGGACGGCGGGGGGGCAACAGATACGCAGTATTTT
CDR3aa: CASSLDGGGATDTQYF

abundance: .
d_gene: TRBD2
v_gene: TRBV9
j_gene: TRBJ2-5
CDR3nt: TGTGCCAGCAGCGTCTCCGGGAGGGGTGAGCAGTACTTC
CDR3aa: CASSVSGRGEQYF

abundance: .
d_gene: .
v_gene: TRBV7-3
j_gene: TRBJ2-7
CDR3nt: TGTGCCAGCAGCTTAAGCCCCACCCCCCACGCGGCATCCGAGCAGTACTTC
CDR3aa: CASSLSPTPHAASEQYF

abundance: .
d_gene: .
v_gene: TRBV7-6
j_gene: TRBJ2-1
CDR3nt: TGTGCCAGCAGCGCACTAGGATACAATGAGCAGTTCTTC
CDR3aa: CASSALGYNEQFF

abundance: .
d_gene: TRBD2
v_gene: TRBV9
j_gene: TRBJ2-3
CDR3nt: TGTGCCAGCAGCGCCCCGGGACTAGCGGGCACAGATACGCAGTATTTT
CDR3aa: CASSAPGLAGTDTQYF

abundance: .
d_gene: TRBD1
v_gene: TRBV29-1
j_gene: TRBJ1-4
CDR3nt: TGCAGCGTTGAAGGGGGGACAGCTACTAATGAAAAACTGTTTTTT
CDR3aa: CSVEGGTATNEKLFF

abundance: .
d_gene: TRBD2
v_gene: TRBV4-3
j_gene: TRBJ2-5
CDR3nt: TGCGCCAGCAGCCAAGATCGGCTAGCGGGAGGGGGGGAGACCCAGTACTTC
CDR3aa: CASSQDRLAGGGETQYF

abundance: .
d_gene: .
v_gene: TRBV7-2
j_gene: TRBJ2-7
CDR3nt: TGTGCCAGCAGACAACAAACCTACGAGCAGTACTTC
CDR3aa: CASRQQTYEQYF

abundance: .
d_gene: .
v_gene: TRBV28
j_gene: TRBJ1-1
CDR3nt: TGTGCCAGCAGGCGCTCTCCCGGAGTCAACACTGAAGCTTTCTTT
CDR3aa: CASRRSPGVNTEAFF

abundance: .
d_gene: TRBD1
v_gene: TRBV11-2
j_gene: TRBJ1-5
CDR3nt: TGTGCCAGCAGCGGACAGGGGCAAAATCAGCCCCAGCATTTT
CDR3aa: CASSGQGQNQPQHF

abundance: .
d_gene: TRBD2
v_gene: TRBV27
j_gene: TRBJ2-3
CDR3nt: TGTGCCAGCAGTTTCGGGACTAGCAGAGATACGCAGTATTTT
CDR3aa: CASSFGTSRDTQYF

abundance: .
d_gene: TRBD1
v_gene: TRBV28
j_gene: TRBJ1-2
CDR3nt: TGTGCCAGCAGTGCGAACAGGGGGCAGGGCTACACCTTC
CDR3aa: CASSANRGQGYTF

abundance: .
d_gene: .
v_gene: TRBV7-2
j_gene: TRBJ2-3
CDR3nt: TGTGCCAGCGCATGGGGAGGTACAGATACGCAGTATTTT
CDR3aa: CASAWGGTDTQYF

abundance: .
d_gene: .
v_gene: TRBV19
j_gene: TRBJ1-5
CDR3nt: TGTGCCAGTAGTAGGTTACGGGACAATATGGGGAATCAGCCCCAGCATTTT
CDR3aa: CASSRLRDNMGNQPQHF

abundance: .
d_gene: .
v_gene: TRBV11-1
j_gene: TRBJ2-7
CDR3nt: TGTGCCAGCCGGGACACATACTACGAGCAGTACTTC
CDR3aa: CASRDTYYEQYF

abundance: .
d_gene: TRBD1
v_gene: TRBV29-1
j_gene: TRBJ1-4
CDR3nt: TGCAGCGTGGGGGGTCCCGGGACAGGGTCCGGTGAAAAACTGTTTTTT
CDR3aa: CSVGGPGTGSGEKLFF

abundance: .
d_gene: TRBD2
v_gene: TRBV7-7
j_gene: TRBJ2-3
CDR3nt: TGTGCTAGCAGTCGACGGGCCTTCGGGACTAGTAGTTCAGATACGCAGTATTTT
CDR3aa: CASSRRAFGTSSSDTQYF

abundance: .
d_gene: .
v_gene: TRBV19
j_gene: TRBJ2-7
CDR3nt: TGTGCCAGTAGTATCGAGGGATTAAGCTCCTACGAGCAGTACTTC
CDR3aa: CASSIEGLSSYEQYF

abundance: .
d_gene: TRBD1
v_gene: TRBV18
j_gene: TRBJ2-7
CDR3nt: TGTGCCAGCTCCCTCGGTAGGGACAGTAGGTCCTACGAGCAGTACTTC
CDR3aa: CASSLGRDSRSYEQYF

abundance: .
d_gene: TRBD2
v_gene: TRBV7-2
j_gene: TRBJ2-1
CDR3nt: TGTGCCAGCAGCCTTGGGACTAGCCTGGGTCATGAGCAGTTCTTC
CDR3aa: CASSLGTSLGHEQFF

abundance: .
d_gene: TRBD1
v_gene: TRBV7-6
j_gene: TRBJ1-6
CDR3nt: TGTGCCAGCAGCTCCGGGACCGGGACAGGGGTCTCACCCCTCCACTTT
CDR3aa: CASSSGTGTGVSPLHF

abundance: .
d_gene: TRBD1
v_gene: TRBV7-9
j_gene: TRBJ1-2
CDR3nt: TGTGCCAGCAGCTTCGGGACAGGGATCTATGGCTACACCTTC
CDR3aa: CASSFGTGIYGYTF

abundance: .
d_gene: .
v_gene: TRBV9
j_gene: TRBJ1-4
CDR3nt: TGTGCCAGCAGCCCACGCCACGCGTCTTCTGAAAAACTGTTTTTT
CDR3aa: CASSPRHASSEKLFF

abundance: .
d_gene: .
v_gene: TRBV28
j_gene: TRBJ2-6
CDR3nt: TGTGCCAGCAGTCCGCGACAGGGACTTCGCTCTGGGGCCAACGTCCTGACTTTC
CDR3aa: CASSPRQGLRSGANVLTF

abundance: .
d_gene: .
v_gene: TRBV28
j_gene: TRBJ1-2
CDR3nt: TGTGCCAGCAGTTTATCGGGTTATGGCTACACCTTC
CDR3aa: CASSLSGYGYTF

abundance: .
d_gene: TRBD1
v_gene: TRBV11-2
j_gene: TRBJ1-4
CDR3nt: TGTGCCAGCAGCCCGGGACAGGGCAGTGAAAAACTGTTTTTT
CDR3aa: CASSPGQGSEKLFF

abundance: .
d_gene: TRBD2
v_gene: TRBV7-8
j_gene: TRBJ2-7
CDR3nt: TGTGCCAGCAGCCGAGGTACTAGCGGGTCTTACGAGCAGTACTTC
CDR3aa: CASSRGTSGSYEQYF

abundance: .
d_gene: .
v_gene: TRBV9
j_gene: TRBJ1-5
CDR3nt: TGTGCCAGCAGCGGGGGGGGGAATAATCAGCCCCAGCATTTT
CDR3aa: CASSGGGNNQPQHF

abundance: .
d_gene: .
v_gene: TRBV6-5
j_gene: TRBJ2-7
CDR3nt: TGTGCCAGCAGTTACGAGCCTGGGGGCCCCGAGCAGTACTTC
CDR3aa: CASSYEPGGPEQYF

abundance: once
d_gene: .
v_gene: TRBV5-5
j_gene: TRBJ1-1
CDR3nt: TGTGCCAGCAGCGCGCAAATGAACACTGAAGCTTTCTTT
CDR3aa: CASSAQMNTEAFF

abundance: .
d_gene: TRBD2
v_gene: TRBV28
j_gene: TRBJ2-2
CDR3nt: TGTGCCAGCAGTTTAGACGGGAGGGCCACCGGGGAGCTGTTTTTT
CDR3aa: CASSLDGRATGELFF

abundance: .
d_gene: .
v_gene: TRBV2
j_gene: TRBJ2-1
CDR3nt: TGTGCCAGCAGTGAAGCGCTAGCCCATTACAATGAGCAGTTCTTC
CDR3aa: CASSEALAHYNEQFF

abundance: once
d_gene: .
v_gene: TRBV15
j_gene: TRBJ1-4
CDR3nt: TGTGCCACCAGCAGGTTACAAACTAATGAAAAACTGTTTTTT
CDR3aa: CATSRLQTNEKLFF